This TCR beta chain was identified during a study of T-cell memory formation after mild COVID-19. Study-level information: Each donor largely had its own TCR clusters.

A word on this clonotype: Its antigen is unknown.

The CDR3 contains 12 residues. V gave up 5 bases and J gave up 5 bases, with 9 bases separating them. The germline CDR1 and CDR2 sequences are KGHSH and LQKENI. TCRdb re-called the 5' RACE reads with MiXCR, one entry per CDR3 protein. The table has over 450,000 distinct CDR3 sequences, about a fifth seen once; the top ten hold around an eighth. Study-wide results and caveats: Nothing showed for sure that second-wave clones peaking on day 37 were SARS-CoV-2 specific. Prior to infection, memory already included some responding clones, suggesting cross-reactive memory joined. Clones that got smaller from day 15 to 85 had even CD4/CD8, while clones growing later tipped toward CD4+.

This TCR derives from an adult woman who had mild COVID-19 (a few samples of this study predate the infection). Cell type and time point are not known. Material: PBMCs or a T cell subset sorted from them (not recorded which). V is TRBV18 and J is TRBJ1-1; D gene unclear. CDR3 sequence reads: CASSSSGTEAFF. CDR3 in DNA: TGTGCCAGCTCATCGTCTGGGACTGAAGCTTTCTTT.